These T cell receptor beta chains were read from a single sample in a study of T cell responses to AZD1222 COVID-19 vaccine. Sequencing was performed with immunoSEQ multiplex PCR; in TCRdb, only in-frame clones are kept and a portion is missing. There are about 140,000 clones in the sample; about 87% occur only once, and 1.5% to 2% lies in the top ten. Source: peripheral blood, taken on day 0 of AZD1222 vaccination. Receptor source: an adult in good health. CDR3s include the opening cysteine and the closing phenylalanine or tryptophan. The order of the fields is CDR3 DNA, CDR3 protein, V gene, D gene, J gene, clone size. A D gene is named only where the DNA matches it firmly. A clone size is listed for some rows: how often the clone was seen (once, few, many), or a class if it is expanded.

cdr3_nt: TGTGCCAGCAGCCAAGAACCGGGAGGAATCACCGGGGAGCTGTTTTTT
cdr3_aa: CASSQEPGGITGELFF
v_call: TRBV4-2
d_call: TRBD2
j_call: TRBJ2-2
clone_size: -

cdr3_nt: TGTGCCAGCAGCCAATCCACTAGCCAGCAGTTCTTC
cdr3_aa: CASSQSTSQQFF
v_call: TRBV3-1/TRBV3-2
d_call: -
j_call: TRBJ2-1
clone_size: -

cdr3_nt: TGCGCCAGCAGCCAAGAGACCCTACGGGTTTCACCCCTCCACTTT
cdr3_aa: CASSQETLRVSPLHF
v_call: TRBV4-1
d_call: -
j_call: TRBJ1-6
clone_size: -

cdr3_nt: TGCGCCAGCAGCTTGGTGGCCGACTGGGGCGAGCAGTACTTC
cdr3_aa: CASSLVADWGEQYF
v_call: TRBV5-1
d_call: -
j_call: TRBJ2-7
clone_size: -

cdr3_nt: TGTGCCAGCAGCTTGTCTCCCACTGAAGCTTTCTTT
cdr3_aa: CASSLSPTEAFF
v_call: TRBV5-5
d_call: -
j_call: TRBJ1-1
clone_size: -

cdr3_nt: TGTGCTAGTGGTTTACTTCAGATGGAGACTGAAGCTTTCTTT
cdr3_aa: CASGLLQMETEAFF
v_call: TRBV12-5
d_call: -
j_call: TRBJ1-1
clone_size: -

cdr3_nt: TGTGCCAGTTTTGGTCGTTCTGGAAACACCATATATTTT
cdr3_aa: CASFGRSGNTIYF
v_call: TRBV28
d_call: -
j_call: TRBJ1-3
clone_size: -

cdr3_nt: TGTGCCAGCAGCCTGGACGACAGTTCTAACTATGGCTACACCTTC
cdr3_aa: CASSLDDSSNYGYTF
v_call: TRBV7-2
d_call: -
j_call: TRBJ1-2
clone_size: -

cdr3_nt: TGTGCCAGCAGCCAAGACGGACGAGGGAATGAAAAACTGTTTTTT
cdr3_aa: CASSQDGRGNEKLFF
v_call: TRBV3-1/TRBV3-2
d_call: -
j_call: TRBJ1-4
clone_size: once

cdr3_nt: TGTGCCAGCAGTGCATACGGGACTAGCGGGAGCAATGAGCAGTTCTTC
cdr3_aa: CASSAYGTSGSNEQFF
v_call: TRBV6-4
d_call: TRBD2
j_call: TRBJ2-1
clone_size: -

cdr3_nt: TGTGCCAGCAGCTTAATTCAGGGGCCTCAAGAGACCCAGTACTTC
cdr3_aa: CASSLIQGPQETQYF
v_call: TRBV7-3
d_call: -
j_call: TRBJ2-5
clone_size: -

cdr3_nt: TGTGCCAGCAGCCTTAAGACCGACTACGAGCAGTACTTC
cdr3_aa: CASSLKTDYEQYF
v_call: TRBV27
d_call: -
j_call: TRBJ2-7
clone_size: -

cdr3_nt: TGCGCCAGCAGCCCTCTCCCCCCGGCCGGAAACACCATATATTTT
cdr3_aa: CASSPLPPAGNTIYF
v_call: TRBV4-1
d_call: -
j_call: TRBJ1-3
clone_size: -

cdr3_nt: TGTGCCAGCAGTTACCCAAATAGCGGGGGGGACGCCACCGGGGAGCTGTTTTTT
cdr3_aa: CASSYPNSGGDATGELFF
v_call: TRBV6-2/TRBV6-3
d_call: TRBD2
j_call: TRBJ2-2
clone_size: -

cdr3_nt: TGTGCCAGCAGTTTTTACTGGGAAAACCCAAGCTCCTATAATTCACCCCTCCACTTT
cdr3_aa: CASSFYWENPSSYNSPLHF
v_call: TRBV28
d_call: -
j_call: TRBJ1-6
clone_size: -

cdr3_nt: TGTGCCAGCAGCTTCCAATCGAGTAATTCTGGAAACACCATATATTTT
cdr3_aa: CASSFQSSNSGNTIYF
v_call: TRBV9
d_call: -
j_call: TRBJ1-3
clone_size: -

cdr3_nt: TGTGCCAGCAGTTTAACGGGGGGTGGAGAGACCCAGTACTTC
cdr3_aa: CASSLTGGGETQYF
v_call: TRBV28
d_call: TRBD2
j_call: TRBJ2-5
clone_size: -

cdr3_nt: TGCAGCGTGATCACACCGGGACTTTTAACCTACGAGCAGTACTTC
cdr3_aa: CSVITPGLLTYEQYF
v_call: TRBV29-1
d_call: -
j_call: TRBJ2-7
clone_size: few

cdr3_nt: TGTGCCAGCAGCCAGGAAACAGGGGCGTTCTATGGCTACACCTTC
cdr3_aa: CASSQETGAFYGYTF
v_call: TRBV14
d_call: TRBD1
j_call: TRBJ1-2
clone_size: once

cdr3_nt: TGTGCCTGGAGTGTATTGGATGAGCAGTTCTTC
cdr3_aa: CAWSVLDEQFF
v_call: TRBV30
d_call: -
j_call: TRBJ2-1
clone_size: -

cdr3_nt: TGCGCCAGCAGCTCCGGGACAGGGTACACCGGGGAGCTGTTTTTT
cdr3_aa: CASSSGTGYTGELFF
v_call: TRBV5-1
d_call: TRBD1
j_call: TRBJ2-2
clone_size: -

cdr3_nt: TGTGCCAGCAGTGCCCTCCTCCGGAGCTCCTATAATTCACCCCTCCACTTT
cdr3_aa: CASSALLRSSYNSPLHF
v_call: TRBV25-1
d_call: -
j_call: TRBJ1-6
clone_size: -

cdr3_nt: TGTGCCAGCAGTGAAGCTTGGGGGAGGGTAGACACCATATATTTT
cdr3_aa: CASSEAWGRVDTIYF
v_call: TRBV6-1
d_call: -
j_call: TRBJ1-3
clone_size: -

cdr3_nt: TGTGCCAGCAGCCCTCGGGACGGCAAAAACACTGAAGCTTTCTTT
cdr3_aa: CASSPRDGKNTEAFF
v_call: TRBV3-1/TRBV3-2
d_call: -
j_call: TRBJ1-1
clone_size: -

cdr3_nt: TGTGCCAGCACCTTTACCGGGACAGGGGGCCCGACCACTGAAGCTTTCTTT
cdr3_aa: CASTFTGTGGPTTEAFF
v_call: TRBV27
d_call: TRBD1
j_call: TRBJ1-1
clone_size: -

cdr3_nt: TGTGCCAGCAGCTCCGTTTCCGCCGGGTCGAACACCATATATTTT
cdr3_aa: CASSSVSAGSNTIYF
v_call: TRBV5-4
d_call: -
j_call: TRBJ1-3
clone_size: -

cdr3_nt: TGTGCCAGCAGCTTAGGTAGGAGCCAAGAGACCCAGTACTTC
cdr3_aa: CASSLGRSQETQYF
v_call: TRBV5-4
d_call: -
j_call: TRBJ2-5
clone_size: many

cdr3_nt: TGCGCCAGCAGCTGGGGGACTAGCGGGAGCCTCACCTACGAGCAGTACTTC
cdr3_aa: CASSWGTSGSLTYEQYF
v_call: TRBV5-1
d_call: TRBD2
j_call: TRBJ2-7
clone_size: -

cdr3_nt: TGTGCCAGTCGGGGACTAGCGGGGGGGCGGAGGAACAATGAGCAGTTCTTC
cdr3_aa: CASRGLAGGRRNNEQFF
v_call: TRBV19
d_call: TRBD2
j_call: TRBJ2-1
clone_size: -

cdr3_nt: TGTGCCAGCAGTGAGGTTCGATACTCCAAAAACATTCAGTACTTC
cdr3_aa: CASSEVRYSKNIQYF
v_call: TRBV28
d_call: -
j_call: TRBJ2-4
clone_size: -

cdr3_nt: TGTGCCATAGGAGGGCGGGATGAAAAACTGTTTTTT
cdr3_aa: CAIGGRDEKLFF
v_call: TRBV7-9
d_call: -
j_call: TRBJ1-4
clone_size: -

cdr3_nt: TGTGCCAGTAGTGACCGGGGGTTGGGATACAATGAGCAGTTCTTC
cdr3_aa: CASSDRGLGYNEQFF
v_call: TRBV19
d_call: -
j_call: TRBJ2-1
clone_size: once

cdr3_nt: TGTGCTAGTGGTTTGTCCAGGGTAAACACTGAAGCTTTCTTT
cdr3_aa: CASGLSRVNTEAFF
v_call: TRBV12-5
d_call: -
j_call: TRBJ1-1
clone_size: few

cdr3_nt: TGTGCCAGCAGCTTCCGGACAGCTACTGAAGCTTTCTTT
cdr3_aa: CASSFRTATEAFF
v_call: TRBV5-4
d_call: -
j_call: TRBJ1-1
clone_size: -

cdr3_nt: TGTGCCAGCAGCAGACTAGCAGATGACTACGAGCAGTACTTC
cdr3_aa: CASSRLADDYEQYF
v_call: TRBV6-6
d_call: TRBD2
j_call: TRBJ2-7
clone_size: -

cdr3_nt: TGTGCCAGCAGTTTTACTAGCGCGAACAATGAGCAGTTCTTC
cdr3_aa: CASSFTSANNEQFF
v_call: TRBV27
d_call: TRBD2
j_call: TRBJ2-1
clone_size: -

cdr3_nt: TGTGCCAGCAGCTTGACAAGGGGGCCTGGCTATGGCTACACCTTC
cdr3_aa: CASSLTRGPGYGYTF
v_call: TRBV7-2
d_call: TRBD1
j_call: TRBJ1-2
clone_size: -

cdr3_nt: TGTGCCAGCAGCGCCGAGGGTTTAACGTTGAATCAGCCCCAGCATTTT
cdr3_aa: CASSAEGLTLNQPQHF
v_call: TRBV7-8
d_call: -
j_call: TRBJ1-5
clone_size: -

cdr3_nt: TGCAGCGTTGCGGGGCCTGAAGCTTTCTTT
cdr3_aa: CSVAGPEAFF
v_call: TRBV29-1
d_call: -
j_call: TRBJ1-1
clone_size: -

cdr3_nt: TGTGCCAGCAGTGCGGAGGGTCGCGAGTTCTTC
cdr3_aa: CASSAEGREFF
v_call: TRBV6-2/TRBV6-3
d_call: -
j_call: TRBJ2-1
clone_size: -

cdr3_nt: TGTGCCAGTAGGCCCGACAGGGCGTATGAGAACACTGAAGCTTTCTTT
cdr3_aa: CASRPDRAYENTEAFF
v_call: TRBV19
d_call: TRBD1
j_call: TRBJ1-1
clone_size: -

cdr3_nt: TGTGCCAGCAGCTCCCCGCCAGGGAGCGGCACTGAAGCTTTCTTT
cdr3_aa: CASSSPPGSGTEAFF
v_call: TRBV7-2
d_call: -
j_call: TRBJ1-1
clone_size: -

cdr3_nt: TGTGCCACCTCGGGAGGGTGGTCCTATAATTCACCCCTCCACTTT
cdr3_aa: CATSGGWSYNSPLHF
v_call: TRBV6-5
d_call: -
j_call: TRBJ1-6
clone_size: -

cdr3_nt: TGTGCCAGCAGCGTAGATAATGAGGGGGCGAAGGGCTACACCTTC
cdr3_aa: CASSVDNEGAKGYTF
v_call: TRBV9
d_call: TRBD1
j_call: TRBJ1-2
clone_size: -

cdr3_nt: TGTGCCAGCAGTTCCGAGGAGTACTATGGCTACACCTTC
cdr3_aa: CASSSEEYYGYTF
v_call: TRBV28
d_call: -
j_call: TRBJ1-2
clone_size: -

cdr3_nt: TGTGCCAGCAGTCTCCTTTTAGTGGGGAACACTGAAGCTTTCTTT
cdr3_aa: CASSLLLVGNTEAFF
v_call: TRBV28
d_call: -
j_call: TRBJ1-1
clone_size: -

cdr3_nt: TGTGCCAGTAGGACTGCCACGGGGGGGGCCGGGGAGCTGTTTTTT
cdr3_aa: CASRTATGGAGELFF
v_call: TRBV19
d_call: TRBD2
j_call: TRBJ2-2
clone_size: -

cdr3_nt: TGCGCCAGCAGCTACAGGGGGCCTGGCACTGAAGCTTTCTTT
cdr3_aa: CASSYRGPGTEAFF
v_call: TRBV5-1
d_call: TRBD1
j_call: TRBJ1-1
clone_size: -

cdr3_nt: TGTGCCAGCAGTCCGCCTTACCGTCCGGGGGGCGGGAGGCGCACAGATACGCAGTATTTT
cdr3_aa: CASSPPYRPGGGRRTDTQYF
v_call: TRBV28
d_call: TRBD2
j_call: TRBJ2-3
clone_size: -

cdr3_nt: TGCAGCGTAGCCGGGACACCGAACACCGGGGAGCTGTTTTTT
cdr3_aa: CSVAGTPNTGELFF
v_call: TRBV29-1
d_call: -
j_call: TRBJ2-2
clone_size: -

cdr3_nt: TGTGCCAGCAGCTTGGGACTAGCGGGTGAGCAGTTCTTC
cdr3_aa: CASSLGLAGEQFF
v_call: TRBV11-3
d_call: TRBD2
j_call: TRBJ2-1
clone_size: -

cdr3_nt: TGTGCCAGCAGCTTAGAGGTGACGATGAACACTGAAGCTTTCTTT
cdr3_aa: CASSLEVTMNTEAFF
v_call: TRBV11-1
d_call: -
j_call: TRBJ1-1
clone_size: -

cdr3_nt: TGTGCCAGCACCAAAGGGGGCGGTCAGCCCCAGCATTTT
cdr3_aa: CASTKGGGQPQHF
v_call: TRBV27
d_call: TRBD1
j_call: TRBJ1-5
clone_size: -

cdr3_nt: TGTGCCAGCAGCCCTCAGGGGAGGGATCAGCCCCAGCATTTT
cdr3_aa: CASSPQGRDQPQHF
v_call: TRBV3-1/TRBV3-2
d_call: -
j_call: TRBJ1-5
clone_size: -

cdr3_nt: TGTGCCACCAGCAGAGATTTAACGAACACTGAAGCTTTCTTT
cdr3_aa: CATSRDLTNTEAFF
v_call: TRBV15
d_call: -
j_call: TRBJ1-1
clone_size: -